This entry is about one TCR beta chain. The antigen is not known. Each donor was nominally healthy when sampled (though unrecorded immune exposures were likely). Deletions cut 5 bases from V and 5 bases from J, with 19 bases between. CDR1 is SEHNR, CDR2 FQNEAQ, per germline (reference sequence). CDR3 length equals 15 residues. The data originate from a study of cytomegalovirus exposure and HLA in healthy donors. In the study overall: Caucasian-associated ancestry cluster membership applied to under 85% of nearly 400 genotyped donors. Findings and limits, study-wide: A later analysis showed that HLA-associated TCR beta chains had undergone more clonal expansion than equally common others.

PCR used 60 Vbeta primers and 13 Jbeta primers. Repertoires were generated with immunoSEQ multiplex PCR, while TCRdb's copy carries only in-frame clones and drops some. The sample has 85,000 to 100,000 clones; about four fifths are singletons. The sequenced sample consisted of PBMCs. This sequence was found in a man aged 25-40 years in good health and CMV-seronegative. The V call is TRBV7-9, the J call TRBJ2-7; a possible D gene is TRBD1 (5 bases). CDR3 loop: CASSPFPDSQNEQYF. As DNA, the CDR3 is TGTGCCAGCAGCCCCTTCCCCGACAGCCAAAACGAGCAGTACTTC.